Listed here are 31 T cell receptor beta chains from one sample, sequenced in a study of cytomegalovirus exposure and HLA in healthy donors. The table came from immunoSEQ multiplex PCR; TCRdb's copy has only in-frame clones and leaves some out. The data hold some 130,000 clones, with about 86% observed a single time. The sample consisted of PBMCs. The source of these receptors is a man younger than 35 in good health and CMV-seronegative.

The chain carries TRBV11-2 and TRBJ2-7; maybe TRBD1 (5 bases). Germline V CDR1 and CDR2: SGHAT, FQNNGV. The germline V and J ends were trimmed by 6 bases and 0 bases, with 6 bases remaining between them. This CDR3 has 12 amino acids. The CDR3 bases are TGTGCCAGCAGTCAGGGCTCCTACGAGCAGTACTTC. Its translation is CASSQGSYEQYF.

The V call is TRBV5-1, the J call TRBJ2-1; TRBD1 is a possible D gene (6 bases). The CDR3 loop spans 15 amino acids. The germline V gene has CDR1 SGHRS and CDR2 YFSETQ. The V gene lost 4 bases and the J gene lost 7 bases, with 18 bases spanning the gap. The CDR3 spells CASSRAGERENEQFF. DNA for the CDR3: TGCGCCAGCAGCAGGGCAGGGGAAAGGGAAAATGAGCAGTTCTTC.

V and J are TRBV15 and TRBJ2-1, with TRBD2 identical over 11 bases. This CDR3 region has 19 residues. Germline V gene sequence: CDR1 LNHNV, CDR2 YYDKDF (reference sequence). With 4 bases clipped from V and 4 bases from J, the junction kept 15 bases outside the gene matches. The DNA for the CDR3 is TGTGCCACCAGCACTGCGGGTACTAGCGGGGGAAGGGATTACAATGAGCAGTTCTTC. As protein: CATSTAGTSGGRDYNEQFF.

This clone was detected only once. The J gene is TRBJ1-5, the V gene TRBV2; D call uncertain. The germline gives CDR1 SNHLY, CDR2 FYNNEI. Trimming cost V 2 bases and J 3 bases, with 8 bases left between them. The CDR3 is 14 residues long. The CDR3 DNA is TGTGCCAGCAGTGAATCCAGTTACAATCAGCCCCAGCATTTT. This gives the protein CASSESSYNQPQHF.

The chain links TRBV4-3 to TRBJ1-4, with TRBD1 matching over 9 bases. V was pared by 0 bases and J by 4 bases, with 3 bases of the junction left unmatched. Germline lookup yields CDR1 LGHNA and CDR2 YSLEER. The CDR3 covers 16 residues. This chain's CDR3 is CASSQDLGQGNEKLFF. The DNA of the CDR3 is TGCGCCAGCAGCCAAGACTTGGGACAGGGTAATGAAAAACTGTTTTTT.

This chain connects TRBV6-5 to TRBJ1-5; 7 bases are shared with TRBD1. The CDR3 runs to 14 residues. V lost 6 bases to trimming and J lost 2 bases; unmatched junction nucleotides: 4. CDR1 is MNHEY, CDR2 SVGAGI, per germline. The chain's CDR3 is CASSPDRGNQPQHF. DNA of the CDR3: TGTGCCAGCAGCCCTGACAGGGGCAATCAGCCCCAGCATTTT.

The chain recombines TRBV5-4 with TRBJ2-3, with D tentatively TRBD2 (6 bases). Germline CDR1 and CDR2: SGHNT and YYREEE (reference sequence). V was trimmed by 4 bases and J by 1 base, leaving 10 bases between them. This CDR3 region has 14 residues. CDR3: CASSEGGGTDTQYF. The CDR3 nucleotides are TGTGCCAGCAGCGAGGGCGGGGGCACAGATACGCAGTATTTT.

This chain uses TRBV6-4 with TRBJ1-3; D not resolved. V was cut by 2 bases and J by 0 bases, with 8 bases left in between. Germline V gene lookup returns CDR1 MRHNA and CDR2 SNTAGT. This CDR3 comprises 15 residues. The CDR3 nucleotides are TGTGCCAGCAGTGACACCACAGCCTCTGGAAACACCATATATTTT. Its translation: CASSDTTASGNTIYF.

The CDR3 DNA reads TGTGCCAGCAGTTTTTGGTCTGGGAGCTACGAGCAGTACTTC. Translation gives CASSFWSGSYEQYF. The J gene is TRBJ2-7, the V gene TRBV27; D might be TRBD2 (5 bases). The CDR3 is made up of 14 amino acids. The V end lost 3 bases, the J end lost 3 bases, and 12 bases lay between the germline ends. CDR1 and CDR2 from the germline V gene are MNHEY and SMNVEV (reference sequence).

The rearrangement joins TRBV7-9 to TRBJ1-2; TRBD1 matches 9 bases. Germline values: CDR1 SEHNR, CDR2 FQNEAQ (reference sequence). J gave up 2 bases and V 3 bases, and 4 bases lay outside the gene matches. The CDR3 covers 15 residues. CDR3 nucleotides: TGTGCCAGCAGCTTCGGGACAGGGCAGAACTATGGCTACACCTTC. This gives the protein CASSFGTGQNYGYTF.

V usage is TRBV21-1 and J usage is TRBJ2-5; the D call in the table, TRBD1, was not verified against the DNA. TRBV21-1 is labeled a pseudogene. This CDR3 spans 14 amino acids. The CDR3 loop reads CASIRQGPWETQYF. The CDR3 DNA follows: TGTGCCAGCATAAGACAGGGCCCATGGGAGACCCAGTACTTC.

The rearrangement joins TRBV27 to TRBJ2-4; D is possibly TRBD1 (6 bases). The CDR3 covers 17 residues. Trimming shortened V by 0 bases and J by 0 bases, and 12 bases separated the two germline ends. The V gene's germline CDR1 is MNHEY and CDR2 SMNVEV (reference sequence). CDR3 amino acids: CASSLSTGPLAKNIQYF. The CDR3 nucleotides read TGTGCCAGCAGTTTATCGACAGGCCCTCTAGCCAAAAACATTCAGTACTTC.

This chain connects TRBV5-4 to TRBJ2-1; 8 nucleotides align to TRBD2. Germline lookup yields CDR1 SGHNT and CDR2 YYREEE (reference sequence). V shed 3 bases and J 7 bases; nucleotides not matched to a gene: 15. This CDR3 has 17 amino acids. The CDR3 sequence is CASSSPADSGVSNEQFF. In DNA form, the CDR3 reads TGTGCCAGCAGCTCCCCCGCTGATAGCGGGGTAAGTAATGAGCAGTTCTTC.

V is TRBV9 and J is TRBJ2-3; 7 nucleotides match TRBD2. Germline V gene data show CDR1 as SGDLS and CDR2 as YYNGEE. The V gene end was trimmed by 6 bases and the J gene end by 1 base; junction bases not matched to a gene: 2. The CDR3 runs to 13 residues. The CDR3 region has the DNA TGTGCCAGCACAAGCGGGGGCACAGATACGCAGTATTTT. This translates into CASTSGGTDTQYF.

This clone has a handful of counts. V usage is TRBV7-6 and J usage is TRBJ1-4; 9 bases agree with TRBD1. In germline, CDR1 is SGHVS, CDR2 FNYEAQ. V lost 5 bases and J lost 6; bases outside the gene matches: 13. This CDR3 is 17 amino acids long. The CDR3, as DNA: TGTGCCAGCAGCACGAAAGGGACAGGGATTTTTGATGAAAAACTGTTTTTT. Protein sequence: CASSTKGTGIFDEKLFF.

V is TRBV2 and J is TRBJ2-7; 7 bases agree with TRBD1. V trimming: 8 bases; J trimming: 3 bases; junction bases outside the gene matches: 7. The CDR3 has 13 residues. Germline V gene sequence: CDR1 SNHLY, CDR2 FYNNEI. Here the CDR3 reads CASVDRVGYEQYF. As DNA, the CDR3 is TGTGCCAGCGTAGACAGGGTAGGCTACGAGCAGTACTTC.

V gene TRBV19 combines with J gene TRBJ1-1; D gene ambiguous. There are 15 residues in the CDR3. Trimming stripped 4 bases from V and 0 bases from J, with 12 bases between. Germline CDR1 reads LNHDA; CDR2 reads SQIVND (reference sequence). The CDR3 sequence: CASSTRGFMNTEAFF. Written as DNA, the CDR3 is TGTGCCAGTAGTACCCGCGGGTTCATGAACACTGAAGCTTTCTTT.

The chain uses TRBV5-8 and TRBJ1-5, with unresolved D. This CDR3 has 13 amino acids. The V gene's germline CDR1 is SGHTS and CDR2 YDEGEE. V lost 2 bases and J 6 bases, leaving 9 bases between the germline ends. This chain's CDR3 is CASSFNDIQPQHF. The DNA of the CDR3 is TGTGCCAGCAGCTTTAACGACATTCAGCCCCAGCATTTT.

The DNA for the CDR3 is TGTGCCAGCAGCTTGTCCGTGGGGACTAGCGGTAGGAATGAGCAGTTCTTC. Translating it yields CASSLSVGTSGRNEQFF. This chain joins TRBV5-6 and TRBJ2-1, with TRBD2 matching 11 bases. The germline V gene has CDR1 SGHDT and CDR2 YYEEEE. The CDR3 spans 17 residues. V lost 1 base, J lost 7 bases, and 10 bases stayed unmatched.

The V and J genes are TRBV19 and TRBJ2-1, with 10 nucleotides matching TRBD1. After removal of 4 bases from V and 3 bases from J, the junction contained 9 bases not matched to a gene. The CDR3 is 17 amino acids. Germline V gives CDR1 LNHDA, CDR2 SQIVND (reference sequence). The CDR3 region has the DNA TGTGCCAGTAGTAGGGACAGGGGTCCCCAAGGCTACAATGAGCAGTTCTTC. It yields the protein CASSRDRGPQGYNEQFF.

The chain joins TRBV5-1 to TRBJ2-1; the match to TRBD1 covers 7 bases. CDR1 and CDR2 (germline): SGHRS, YFSETQ. This CDR3 region has 13 residues. Trimming at V came to 0 bases and at J to 9 bases, leaving 3 bases not matched to a gene. CDR3 sequence (DNA): TGCGCCAGCAGCTTGGCAGGGGGAGTTGAGCAGTTCTTC. Translation gives CASSLAGGVEQFF.

The J gene is TRBJ2-3, the V gene TRBV6-5; D not resolved. The V and J ends lost 5 bases and 4 bases respectively, with 13 bases between them. Germline V gene lookup returns CDR1 MNHEY and CDR2 SVGAGI. The CDR3 totals 14 residues. CDR3 sequence reads: CASSARGEADTQYF. For the CDR3, the DNA is TGTGCCAGCAGTGCTCGAGGAGAAGCAGATACGCAGTATTTT.

The CDR3 DNA is TGTGCCAGCAGCCCGGCGGGGAGGGAGACCCAGTACTTC. Translation: CASSPAGRETQYF. The rearrangement links TRBV25-1 to TRBJ2-5, with a possible D match to TRBD2 (6 bases). Germline CDR1 reads MGHDK; CDR2 reads SYGVNS. The CDR3 loop spans 13 amino acids. Between the trimmed V and J ends, which lost 6 bases and 5 bases, there was a span of 13 bases.

This chain connects TRBV18 to TRBJ2-1; 8 positions agree with TRBD2. CDR3 length equals 15 residues. Germline CDR1 and CDR2: KGHSH and LQKENI. J lost 4 bases, V lost 7 bases, and 9 bases had no gene match. The chain's CDR3 is CASWDLAGIYNEQFF. CDR3 bases: TGTGCCAGCTGGGACCTAGCGGGCATATACAATGAGCAGTTCTTC.

This clone was detected a few times. The chain has TRBV4-1 and TRBJ1-4, with 7 bases identical to TRBD1. The trim removed 1 base at V and 3 bases at J, leaving 2 bases unmatched. The CDR3 spans 15 residues. CDR1 MGHRA and CDR2 YSYEKL come from the germline V gene. CDR3 coding DNA: TGCGCCAGCAGCCAAGTCCAGGGGGCTAATGAAAAACTGTTTTTT. Translating it yields CASSQVQGANEKLFF.

J is TRBJ2-7 and V is TRBV7-8; possible D gene TRBD2, 6 bases. This CDR3 is built from 13 residues. Trimming took 2 bases from V and 3 from J, leaving 8 bases between them. Germline V gene sequence: CDR1 SGHVS, CDR2 FQNEAQ. The CDR3 region is CASSLPGDYEQYF. In DNA, the CDR3 is TGTGCCAGCAGCTTACCGGGAGACTACGAGCAGTACTTC.

The chain joins TRBV4-3 to TRBJ2-3; maybe TRBD1 (5 bases). This CDR3 spans 15 amino acids. With 2 bases removed from V and 4 bases from J, the gap between germline ends came to 13 bases. Germline V CDR1 and CDR2: LGHNA, YSLEER. CDR3 amino acids: CASSQPRDGADTQYF. The CDR3, as DNA: TGCGCCAGCAGCCAACCCAGGGATGGCGCAGATACGCAGTATTTT.

The V and J genes are TRBV29-1 and TRBJ2-7, with no clear D. This CDR3 has 11 residues. The germline CDR1 and CDR2 sequences are SQVTM and ANQGSEA. Between the trimmed V and J ends, which lost 4 bases and 3 bases, there was a span of 7 bases. The CDR3 loop is CSVGLNYEQYF. The DNA of the CDR3 is TGCAGCGTTGGACTCAACTACGAGCAGTACTTC.

This chain joins TRBV5-1 and TRBJ2-5, with D unclear. V lost 5 bases and J lost 2, with 7 bases in between. Per the germline V gene, CDR1 is SGHRS and CDR2 is YFSETQ. The CDR3 contains 12 residues. Here the CDR3 reads CASRRSQETQYF. DNA of the CDR3: TGCGCCAGCAGGAGATCTCAAGAGACCCAGTACTTC.

This clone was seen more than once but under ten times. The genes are TRBV18 and TRBJ2-5, with a possible D match to TRBD1 (6 bases). The CDR3 loop spans 13 amino acids. Deletions cut 8 bases from V and 6 bases from J, with 16 bases between. Germline V gives CDR1 KGHSH, CDR2 LQKENI. The CDR3 sequence is CASMNGGSKTQYF. For the CDR3, the DNA is TGTGCCAGCATGAATGGGGGCAGCAAGACCCAGTACTTC.

Concerning this clone itself: Other DNA variants within this sample encode the same CDR3. The DNA of the CDR3 is TGCGCCAGCAGCCTGGGACAGGGACAAGAGACCCAGTACTTC. It translates to CASSLGQGQETQYF. The rearrangement links TRBV5-1 to TRBJ2-5; 9 bases align to TRBD1. The CDR3 has 14 amino acids. CDR1 and CDR2 (germline): SGHRS, YFSETQ. Trimming cost V 4 bases and J 2 bases; bases outside gene matches: 3.